This T cell receptor (beta chain) was captured in a study of regulatory T cells. Overall study findings and caveats: Patient repertoires had restricted TRB V-J pairs and skewed V and J usage, most in Tregs. CD3G-deficient patients' regulatory T cells showed reduced Shannon diversity versus autologous conventional CD4+ and control regulatory cells.

About this clone: The antigen is undetermined.

Germline CDR1 and CDR2: SGHAT and FQNNGV. V lost 0 bases and J 1 base, leaving 11 bases between the germline ends. This CDR3 comprises 16 residues. All CD3G-deficient patients showed autoimmunity, more severe in two. Patients aged 2 to 39 years had fewer naive and more memory CD4+ and CD8+ T cells. Amplification used 52 TRBV primers and 13 TRBJ primers. TCRdb keeps only in-frame clones here, not all; method: immunoSEQ multiplex PCR. The sample holds fewer than 6,500 clones, roughly nine tenths seen once. Sequencing was performed on CD4+ Tregs sorted from blood. V gene TRBV11-2 combines with J gene TRBJ2-3; D is possibly TRBD1 (5 bases). This receptor was taken from a person aged 18 to 30 with CD3G deficiency. The CDR3 spells CASSLEGLLGTDTQYF. In nucleotides, the CDR3 is TGTGCCAGCAGCTTAGAGGGGCTGCTCGGCACAGATACGCAGTATTTT.